A single sample is the source of the 10 T cell receptor beta chains below, sequenced in a study of blood T cell repertoires in COVID-19. Using immunoSEQ multiplex PCR, the repertoire was profiled, and TCRdb retains in-frame clones only, with some absent. The sample holds 200,000 or so clones, about four fifths seen once. Sequences were obtained from peripheral blood. These receptors all stem from a woman in her thirties or forties with acute or convalescent COVID-19.

V usage is TRBV5-1 and J usage is TRBJ1-4, with 11 bases lining up with TRBD1. Germline CDR1 reads SGHRS; CDR2 reads YFSETQ. Unmatched junction bases numbered 3, after V lost 3 bases and J lost 8 bases. The CDR3 has 14 residues. In DNA, the CDR3 is TGCGCCAGCAGCTGGACAGGGGGCCGGGAAAAACTGTTTTTT. It codes for CASSWTGGREKLFF.

This chain connects TRBV3-1 (or the pseudogene TRBV3-2) to TRBJ1-3, with D possibly matching TRBD1 (5 bases). This CDR3 spans 17 amino acids. With 2 bases removed from V and 2 bases from J, the gap between germline ends came to 16 bases. Germline V gene data show CDR1 as LGHDT and CDR2 as YNNKEL (reference sequence). CDR3 bases: TGTGCCAGCAGCCAATGGGGGGTGCGGGGCACTGGAAACACCATATATTTT. Protein: CASSQWGVRGTGNTIYF.

This chain uses TRBV10-3 with TRBJ1-4, with a tentative D call TRBD1 (5 bases). Looked up from germline, CDR1 is ENHRY and CDR2 is SYGVKD. V was trimmed by 11 bases and J by 7 bases, leaving 17 bases between them. This CDR3 comprises 13 residues. The CDR3 loop reads CASRWLDTEKLFF. CDR3 DNA sequence: TGTGCCTCAAGGTGGCTGGACACTGAAAAACTGTTTTTT.

This clone was observed a few times. The chain links TRBV19 to TRBJ1-5; the D is unclear. The CDR3 runs to 10 residues. With 9 bases removed from V and 4 bases from J, the gap between germline ends came to 4 bases. The germline CDR1 and CDR2 sequences are LNHDA and SQIVND (reference sequence). The chain's CDR3 is CASLNQPQHF. CDR3 sequence (DNA): TGTGCCAGCCTAAATCAGCCCCAGCATTTT. The full variable domain, in which reference TRBV19 and TRBJ1-5 provide the parts outside the CDR3, is DGGITQSPKYLFRKEGQNVTLSCEQNLNHDAMYWYRQDPGQGLRLIYYSQIVNDFQKGDIAEGYSVSREKKESFPLTVTSAQKNPTAFYLCASLNQPQHFGDGTRLSIL.

This clone was recorded a few times. The V and J genes are TRBV7-2 and TRBJ1-5, with 7 positions matching TRBD1. Germline assignment: CDR1 SGHTA and CDR2 FQGNSA. With V trimmed by 4 bases and J by 6 bases, 6 bases remained unmatched. The CDR3 length is 14 residues. As DNA, the CDR3 is TGTGCCAGCAGCTCACAGACAGGGTTTCAGCCCCAGCATTTT. It codes for CASSSQTGFQPQHF. The full variable domain, rest sourced from reference TRBV7-2 and TRBJ1-5, is GAGVSQSPSNKVTEKGKDVELRCDPISGHTALYWYRQSLGQGLEFLIYFQGNSAPDKSGLPSDRFSAERTGGSVSTLTIQRTQQEDSAVYLCASSSQTGFQPQHFGDGTRLSIL.

The chain has TRBV6-5 and TRBJ2-3, with D tentatively TRBD1 (5 bases). The germline V and J ends were trimmed by 5 bases and 4 bases, with 7 bases remaining between them. Germline V CDR1 and CDR2: MNHEY, SVGAGI. There are 12 residues in the CDR3. The CDR3: CASSPQADTQYF. CDR3 nucleotides: TGTGCCAGCAGTCCACAGGCAGATACGCAGTATTTT.

The V and J genes are TRBV4-2 and TRBJ1-2, with 7 nucleotides matching TRBD1. Trimming at V came to 0 bases and at J to 5 bases, leaving 9 bases not matched to a gene. The CDR3 consists of 16 residues. The germline V gene encodes CDR1 LGHNA and CDR2 YNFKEQ. CDR3 amino acids: CASSQDRAGGRYGYTF. Written as DNA, the CDR3 is TGTGCCAGCAGCCAAGATCGGGCAGGGGGAAGGTATGGCTACACCTTC.

J is TRBJ2-1 and V is TRBV7-2; the match to TRBD2 covers 8 bases. There are 18 residues in the CDR3. With 5 bases clipped from V and 2 bases from J, the junction kept 14 bases outside the gene matches. Germline-derived CDR1 and CDR2 are SGHTA and FQGNSA. The CDR3, as DNA: TGTGCCAGCAGCCGGTACCCTGGGGCGGGGGGAACCTACAATGAGCAGTTCTTC. As protein: CASSRYPGAGGTYNEQFF.

In this sample, this clone turned up once. The genes are TRBV19 and TRBJ2-2; D is possibly TRBD2 (5 bases). The CDR3 length is 12 residues. Germline CDR1 LNHDA, CDR2 SQIVND (reference sequence). Trimming removed 7 bases from V and 5 bases from J, with 8 bases in between. Here the CDR3 DNA reads TGTGCCAGTAATCGGGAAACCGGGGAGCTGTTTTTT. Translated, it gives CASNRETGELFF.

The chain has TRBV10-3 and TRBJ2-3; weak D call: TRBD2 (6 bases). V was cut by 2 bases and J by 5 bases, with 14 bases left in between. The germline V gene encodes CDR1 ENHRY and CDR2 SYGVKD. This CDR3 is built from 15 residues. This chain's CDR3 is CAISEGGNWGDTQYF. In nucleotides, the CDR3 is TGTGCCATCAGTGAGGGGGGGAACTGGGGAGATACGCAGTATTTT.